The entry below describes one TCR beta chain. It has no known antigen specificity. No base-level quality is on record; no much larger clone is a single base apart. The sample belongs to a study of blood T cell repertoires in COVID-19 (dated by TCRdb to 2020 to 2021). Broadly, across the study: Samples from collaborators originated in the United States, Italy and Spain and spanned both the acute and convalescent phases of COVID-19. The samples were drawn from the first 160 participants of the ongoing ImmuneRACE study and from 1,254 subjects provided by 6 global collaborators. Where available, HLA class I and class II types were taken from metadata supplied by the sample provider and were not determined by assay-based typing. A freely available public database, intended as a resource for researchers studying the immune response to SARS-CoV-2, is where the repertoires were released. The prospective study material was composed of cDNA or gDNA derived from T cells, B-cell-depleted T cells, or PBMCs. A de-identified subject ID, COVID-19 status, age in years and sex were almost always included in the sample metadata. Subjects who had been exposed to COVID-19, were actively infected with it, or had recovered from it provided the deeply sampled blood TCRbeta repertoires that made up the dataset.

At one collaborating source in Seattle, patients were enrolled during active infection and were followed longitudinally through the course of disease. The collaborating institutions used their own protocols to collect whole blood in K2EDTA tubes. For TCRbeta analysis, collaborator samples were shipped as frozen whole blood, as isolated PBMCs, or as DNA extracted from either sample type. The CDR3 runs 14 residues from the cysteine to the phenylalanine. Just CDR3 DNA is preserved here, 42 bases in frame from base 1. Trimming costs V 5 bases and J 5 bases, and their ends lie 15 bases apart. Looking up the germline V gene yields CDR1 SGHVS and CDR2 FQNEAQ. TCRbeta CDR3 regions were amplified from genomic DNA using the immunoSEQ Assay, a bias-controlled multiplex PCR. The authors' pipeline ran thus. The number of nucleated cells in each sample was estimated from the amplification of reference gene primers within the assay. To quantify the absolute abundance of each unique TCRbeta CDR3 rearrangement, sequence reads were collapsed and filtered. For each sample, productive Simpson clonality was calculated as the square root of Simpson's diversity index over productive rearrangements. TCRdb took this table from immuneACCESS and kept in-frame rearrangements with V and J called. Such tables lack part of the clones; where checked against another copy, unresolved V genes explain under half of the gap, and the rest is unexplained. That table furnishes V, J and clone size, whereas the DNA furnished D and trimming. The sample table contains 150,000 to 200,000 clones; only one count was recorded for around 84% of them. The biggest ten clones account for 13% to 15% of the sample.

Beyond this particular receptor, the publication reports: How much clinical and demographic metadata was included differed by source and by participant, and the metadata was provided uncurated.

This TCR was recovered from a woman in her 70s with COVID-19, enrolled during active disease. Recombination linked TRBV7-8 to TRBJ1-1; a tentative D call is TRBD1 (5 bases match). The sequenced sample was peripheral blood. DNA sequence: TGTGCCAGCAGCGCCAAGGGGCGCCTAACTGAAGCTTTCTTT. It encodes CASSAKGRLTEAFF.